Described below is a single T cell receptor (beta chain) sequence and its context. Its antigen is not known. Trimming shortened V by 1 base and J by 0 bases, and 14 bases separated the two germline ends. This CDR3 has 17 residues. Germline CDR1 SGHRS, CDR2 YFSETQ. The data originate from a study of cytomegalovirus exposure and HLA in healthy donors. Study outcomes and limitations: Investigators reported 150 to 200 TCR beta chains as tied to cytomegalovirus. Follow-up analysis later connected one missense variant in DCLRE1C with trimming of TCR beta V- and J-genes.

It was with 60 Vbeta and 13 Jbeta primers that the PCR ran. Assay: immunoSEQ multiplex PCR; the TCRdb copy retains only in-frame clones and omits some. The table has 90,000 to 100,000 clones, roughly 70% seen once. The rearrangement uses TRBV5-1 and TRBJ1-3, with D tentatively TRBD1 (6 bases). The TCR sequence derives from a man aged 45-60 years in good health and CMV-seronegative. Sequenced sample: PBMCs. The CDR3 spells CASSLPRQADSGNTIYF. CDR3 sequence (DNA): TGCGCCAGCAGCTTGCCGAGACAGGCGGACTCTGGAAACACCATATATTTT.